This TCR beta chain was identified in a study of beta chain features in type 1 diabetes. Overall study results and limits: Researchers report that Type 1 diabetes patients had moderately but significantly shorter TCRB CDR3s across all four CD4+ subsets.

The V gene lost 3 bases and the J gene lost 2 bases, with 8 bases spanning the gap. The CDR3 has 13 amino acids. From germline, CDR1 is SGHRS and CDR2 YFSETQ. This clone was counted at least ten times. Its antigen is unidentified. cDNA synthesis used the whole RNA isolate, giving expressed TCRB sequences. Repertoires were generated with immunoSEQ multiplex PCR, while TCRdb's copy carries only in-frame clones and drops some. The table shows over 300,000 clones, with approximately 9.9% occurring only once. This chain links TRBV5-1 with TRBJ1-2, with a tentative D call TRBD1 (5 bases). The receptor was derived from a man aged 25-40 years with type 1 diabetes. Material for sequencing was central memory CD4+ T cells from blood. The CDR3 nucleotides read TGCGCCAGCAGCTCGCGACAGAACTATGGCTACACCTTC. Translation: CASSSRQNYGYTF.